This is a list of T cell receptor beta chains from one sample in a study of Ad26.COV2.S vaccination and SARS-CoV-2 variants. Assay used: immunoSEQ multiplex PCR; TCRdb lists only in-frame clones, some missing. The table lists roughly 320,000 clones, 87% of them singletons. The specimen comprised peripheral blood, sampled in a trial of Ad26.COV2.S vaccine versus placebo. These receptors were taken from a person between 18 and 59 years old who received the Ad26.COV2.S COVID-19 vaccine or a placebo. Each CDR3 is given with its conserved first and last residue. The order of the fields is CDR3 DNA, CDR3 protein, V gene, J gene, clone size, D gene. A D gene is named only where the DNA matches it firmly. Part of the rows lack a size; the others show once, few, many or a class for expanded clones.

CDR3nt: TGTGCCAGCAGTACAGGGCCTACCTACACCTTC
CDR3aa: CASSTGPTYTF
v_gene: TRBV25-1
j_gene: TRBJ1-2
abundance: .
d_gene: .

CDR3nt: TGTGCCTGGATCGGACGGGGGGGCCTCGAGCAGTACTTC
CDR3aa: CAWIGRGGLEQYF
v_gene: TRBV30
j_gene: TRBJ2-7
abundance: .
d_gene: TRBD2

CDR3nt: TGCGCCAGCAGCTTCGAAGGCACTGAAGCTTTCTTT
CDR3aa: CASSFEGTEAFF
v_gene: TRBV5-1
j_gene: TRBJ1-1
abundance: few
d_gene: .

CDR3nt: TGTGCCAGCAGGAGGGACGCAGGCTCTGGAAACACCATATATTTT
CDR3aa: CASRRDAGSGNTIYF
v_gene: TRBV6-5
j_gene: TRBJ1-3
abundance: .
d_gene: .

CDR3nt: TGTGCCTGGAGTCCCGGACGGACTGAAGCTTTCTTT
CDR3aa: CAWSPGRTEAFF
v_gene: TRBV30
j_gene: TRBJ1-1
abundance: once
d_gene: .

CDR3nt: TGTGCCAGCAGTTCCTGGGCGCTCGGACACAGGAGGGAGACCCAGTACTTC
CDR3aa: CASSSWALGHRRETQYF
v_gene: TRBV27
j_gene: TRBJ2-5
abundance: .
d_gene: .

CDR3nt: TGTGCCAGTAGTAAGGGCAGGCCACCTAACTATGGCTACACCTTC
CDR3aa: CASSKGRPPNYGYTF
v_gene: TRBV19
j_gene: TRBJ1-2
abundance: .
d_gene: .

CDR3nt: TGTGCCAGCAGCGGCGGGACTACCCAGACTGAGCAGTTCTTC
CDR3aa: CASSGGTTQTEQFF
v_gene: TRBV7-3
j_gene: TRBJ2-1
abundance: few
d_gene: TRBD2

CDR3nt: TGCGCCAGCAGCCAGGAAGGACAGGTTTTTATCGGCGGCTACACCTTC
CDR3aa: CASSQEGQVFIGGYTF
v_gene: TRBV4-1
j_gene: TRBJ1-2
abundance: .
d_gene: TRBD1

CDR3nt: TGTGCCAGCAGCGTGGGGGATAATTCACCCCTCCACTTT
CDR3aa: CASSVGDNSPLHF
v_gene: TRBV9
j_gene: TRBJ1-6
abundance: .
d_gene: .

CDR3nt: TGTGCCAGCAGTTCAGGTTTGGGCTCCTACAATGAGCAGTTCTTC
CDR3aa: CASSSGLGSYNEQFF
v_gene: TRBV13
j_gene: TRBJ2-1
abundance: .
d_gene: .

CDR3nt: TGCGCCAGCAGCTTGGCCACAGGGGGGAACACCGGGGAGCTGTTTTTT
CDR3aa: CASSLATGGNTGELFF
v_gene: TRBV5-1
j_gene: TRBJ2-2
abundance: .
d_gene: TRBD1

CDR3nt: TGTGCCAGCAGAGGGGCCTACTCTGGAAACACCATATATTTT
CDR3aa: CASRGAYSGNTIYF
v_gene: TRBV6-5
j_gene: TRBJ1-3
abundance: .
d_gene: .

CDR3nt: TGTGCCAGTACGAACGGGGGAGGAACAGATACGCAGTATTTT
CDR3aa: CASTNGGGTDTQYF
v_gene: TRBV19
j_gene: TRBJ2-3
abundance: .
d_gene: .

CDR3nt: TGTGCCAGCAGCTTAGCTGGGGCGGGGGGGGCAGATACGCAGTATTTT
CDR3aa: CASSLAGAGGADTQYF
v_gene: TRBV7-9
j_gene: TRBJ2-3
abundance: .
d_gene: TRBD2

CDR3nt: TGCGCCAGCAGCCATATACAGGGGGCGAACACTGAAGCTTTCTTT
CDR3aa: CASSHIQGANTEAFF
v_gene: TRBV4-1
j_gene: TRBJ1-1
abundance: .
d_gene: TRBD1

CDR3nt: TGTGCCAGTAGTCGGCAGGGCAACACCGGGGAGCTGTTTTTT
CDR3aa: CASSRQGNTGELFF
v_gene: TRBV19
j_gene: TRBJ2-2
abundance: .
d_gene: .

CDR3nt: TGTGCCTGGAGTGTGGGGACACTGGCTCCTGAGCAGTTCTTC
CDR3aa: CAWSVGTLAPEQFF
v_gene: TRBV30
j_gene: TRBJ2-1
abundance: .
d_gene: .

CDR3nt: TGTGCCAGCAGCCGGGTGACAGGTCCGAACACCGGGGAGCTGTTTTTT
CDR3aa: CASSRVTGPNTGELFF
v_gene: TRBV7-8
j_gene: TRBJ2-2
abundance: .
d_gene: .

CDR3nt: TGTGCCAGTAGTATCGGGAGCACCCCACGAGATGGCTACACCTTC
CDR3aa: CASSIGSTPRDGYTF
v_gene: TRBV19
j_gene: TRBJ1-2
abundance: .
d_gene: .

CDR3nt: TGTGCCAGCAGTGACAGGGGGCCGTGGACTGAAGCTTTCTTT
CDR3aa: CASSDRGPWTEAFF
v_gene: TRBV2
j_gene: TRBJ1-1
abundance: once
d_gene: TRBD1

CDR3nt: TGCGCCAGCAGCCAGCCGGGACAGGGCAACACCGGGGAGCTGTTTTTT
CDR3aa: CASSQPGQGNTGELFF
v_gene: TRBV4-1
j_gene: TRBJ2-2
abundance: once
d_gene: TRBD1

CDR3nt: TGTGCCAGCAGACAGGGTTTCGTCCAGCCCCAGCATTTT
CDR3aa: CASRQGFVQPQHF
v_gene: TRBV28
j_gene: TRBJ1-5
abundance: .
d_gene: .